Listed here are 9 T cell receptor beta chains from one sample, sequenced in a study of early T cells in non-severe SARS-CoV-2 infection. TCRdb fed the 5' RACE reads into MiXCR, producing one record per CDR3 protein. The data show roughly 63,000 distinct CDR3 sequences, with around 12% seen just once and about 1% held by the top ten. The material was whole blood, obtained at baseline. The receptor set was obtained from an adult who was a healthcare worker with PCR-confirmed SARS-CoV-2 infection or an uninfected control (not recorded which). The donor label of this sample is uncertain.

In this sample, this clonotype turned up a few times. V usage is TRBV10-3 and J usage is TRBJ2-3, with 10 bases fitting TRBD1. CDR3 length equals 14 residues. Germline V gene lookup returns CDR1 ENHRY and CDR2 SYGVKD. V was pared by 6 bases and J by 5 bases, with 5 bases of the junction left unmatched. The CDR3 DNA sequence: TGTGCCATCAGCGACAGGGGGCGGGAAGATACGCAGTATTTT. This codes for CAISDRGREDTQYF.

The chain links TRBV5-1 to TRBJ1-1; D unresolved. The V gene's germline CDR1 is SGHRS and CDR2 YFSETQ. The CDR3 extends over 14 amino acids. The V and J ends lost 0 bases and 2 bases respectively, with 8 bases between them. CDR3 region: CASSLVSENTEAFF. The CDR3 coding sequence is TGCGCCAGCAGCTTGGTTTCAGAAAACACTGAAGCTTTCTTT.

This clonotype was detected only a few times. J is TRBJ2-2 and V is TRBV2, with D possibly TRBD2 on 6 matching bases. The CDR3 totals 14 residues. V shed 6 bases and J shed 5 bases, with 13 bases lying between them. The germline CDR1 and CDR2 sequences are SNHLY and FYNNEI. The CDR3 nucleotides read TGTGCCAGCAGGGACCTCGGAGGGACCGGGGAGCTGTTTTTT. Its translation: CASRDLGGTGELFF.

This clonotype has a count of ten or more. V gene TRBV2 combines with J gene TRBJ2-5, with D hard to call. Germline-derived CDR1 and CDR2 are SNHLY and FYNNEI. This CDR3 spans 15 amino acids. The V and J ends lost 0 bases and 2 bases respectively, with 10 bases between them. The CDR3 coding sequence is TGTGCCAGCAGTGAAGCGCCGGCCCGGCAAGAGACCCAGTACTTC. It specifies CASSEAPARQETQYF.

In regard to this clonotype: Mismatch with germline at one junction end may stem from a read error. The rearrangement links TRBV7-2 to TRBJ1-2, with D unclear. This CDR3 region has 15 residues. The germline V gene has CDR1 SGHTA and CDR2 FQGNSA. The DNA for the CDR3 is TGTGCCGGCAGCTCCCAGGATCAACGTAACTATGGCTACACCTTC. As protein: CAGSSQDQRNYGYTF.

The genes are TRBV29-1 and TRBJ2-7; 10 nucleotides align to TRBD1. Trimming at V came to 6 bases and at J to 6 bases, leaving 2 bases not matched to a gene. Germline V lookup: CDR1 SQVTM, CDR2 ANQGSEA. This CDR3 is built from 11 residues. The CDR3 sequence: CSVGTGVEQYV. Here the CDR3 DNA reads TGCAGCGTGGGGACAGGGGTCGAGCAGTACGTC.

The V call is TRBV5-1, the J call TRBJ2-2, with D perhaps matching TRBD1 (6 bases). Germline V gene sequence: CDR1 SGHRS, CDR2 YFSETQ. CDR3 length: 17 residues. V was cut by 0 bases and J by 4 bases, with 16 bases left in between. The CDR3 spells CASSLVGTPRGTGELFF. CDR3 nucleotides: TGCGCCAGCAGCTTGGTGGGGACACCTCGAGGCACCGGGGAGCTGTTTTTT.

The chain joins TRBV20-1 to TRBJ2-1, with 9 bases identical to TRBD2. The CDR3 loop spans 14 amino acids. Germline assignment: CDR1 DFQATT and CDR2 SNEGSKA (reference sequence). The junction had 4 bases not matched to a gene; V was cut back by 1 base and J by 6 bases. The DNA for the CDR3 is TGCAGTGCTAGAGTCGGCGGGGGGGTCAATGAGCAGTTCTTC. Translating gives CSARVGGGVNEQFF.

In its sample, this clonotype was seen a few times. This chain links TRBV7-9 with TRBJ1-2; 7 bases agree with TRBD1. The CDR3 consists of 16 residues. Trimming cost V 4 bases and J 0 bases; bases outside gene matches: 8. Germline values: CDR1 SEHNR, CDR2 FQNEAQ (reference sequence). CDR3 DNA: TGTGCCAGCAGCTATACAAGACAGGGAGCTAACTATGGCTACACCTTC. It translates to CASSYTRQGANYGYTF.